This is a list of T cell receptor beta chains from one sample in a study of blood T cells in healthy people across ages. TCRdb itself ran the 5' RACE reads through MiXCR, one entry per CDR3 protein. The repertoire holds about 1.1 million distinct CDR3 sequences, with more than 30% as singletons. Material for sequencing was blood. Every receptor here comes from a young man in good health. Each CDR3 is given with its conserved first and last residue.

j_call cdr3_length v_call cdr3_aa
TRBJ2-7 14 TRBV20-1 CSARIPQGGHEQYF
TRBJ1-5 15 TRBV6-5 CASRRRTGSNQPQHF
TRBJ2-6 17 TRBV20-1 CSARGPGRGSGANVLTF
TRBJ1-2 15 TRBV27 CASSPGQDPTYGYTF
TRBJ1-2 14 TRBV7-9 CASSAIQGAYGYTF
TRBJ2-2 12 TRBV12-3/TRBV12-4 CASSLGGGELFF
TRBJ2-5 12 TRBV20-1 CSASDRGETQYF
TRBJ1-5 15 TRBV5-1 CASSLGIVGNQPQHF
TRBJ1-1 16 TRBV4-3 CASSQWEAVSDTEAFF
TRBJ1-6 15 TRBV9 CASSVVSGPYSPLHF
TRBJ2-3 15 TRBV25-1 CASSGSGNLLDTQYF
TRBJ1-5 17 TRBV9 CASSVGQGLGGNQPQHF
TRBJ1-2 18 TRBV6-2/TRBV6-3 CANIPGDRFIRANYGYTF
TRBJ1-2 14 TRBV6-1 CASSDLAGSDGHTF
TRBJ1-1 16 TRBV4-1 CASSQDGAETNTEAFF
TRBJ2-1 15 TRBV7-6 CASSLGGIGNNEQFF
TRBJ1-2 12 TRBV9 CASSMQGYGYTF
TRBJ2-2 11 TRBV29-1 CSVGVGGELFF
TRBJ2-7 14 TRBV6-5 CASSYGDGPYEQYF
TRBJ2-2 15 TRBV12-3/TRBV12-4 CASSFGSGNTGELFF
TRBJ1-2 12 TRBV20-1 CSPKGQGYGYTF
TRBJ2-1 17 TRBV11-1 CASSHGIGSGVRYEQFF
TRBJ2-1 14 TRBV9 CTSSVRGGNNEQFF
TRBJ1-1 12 TRBV6-6 CASSYSWGEAFF
- 14 TRBV19 CASSKTGFAETQYF